The 21 T cell receptor beta chains below all came from one sample that was sequenced in a study of blood T cells in healthy people across ages (dated by TCRdb to the mid-2010s). Library creation used 5' RACE. TCRdb names Illumina HiSeq 2500 as the instrument used. A second PCR of roughly 7 to 11 cycles was performed with a sample-barcoded 5' primer and a J-beta primer mix. TCRdb itself trimmed the public reads at Q25 with fastp, ran MiXCR and retained productive beta chains. Under each unique CDR3 protein, matching rows form one entry showing the most common genes and DNA. The sample table lists approximately 1,000,000 distinct CDR3 sequences, 45% of them with a count of one. In total, the top ten clones hold approximately 17% of the sample. Sequenced sample: blood. Receptors originate from a woman aged 55 to 70 in good health.

The V and J genes are TRBV4-2 and TRBJ2-1; 10 nucleotides match TRBD2. V dropped 3 bases and J dropped 3; count of bases not matched to a gene: 14. CDR1 and CDR2 (germline): LGHNA, YNFKEQ. The CDR3 length is 19 residues. The CDR3 DNA is TGTGCCAGCAGCCATCCCACCTCTAGCGGGAGAGGTGGCTACAATGAGCAGTTCTTC. It specifies CASSHPTSSGRGGYNEQFF.

The chain employs TRBV29-1 and TRBJ1-5; D not resolved. The germline V gene encodes CDR1 SQVTM and CDR2 ANQGSEA. The CDR3 extends over 15 amino acids. V shed 3 bases and J shed 2 bases, with 14 bases lying between them. As DNA, the CDR3 is TGCAGCGTTGAGAGCACCAGGATCTGCAATCAGCCCCAGCATTTT. Amino acid sequence: CSVESTRICNQPQHF. Using reference TRBV29-1 and TRBJ1-5 for the parts outside the CDR3, the full variable domain is SAVISQKPSRDICQRGTSLTIQCQVDSQVTMMFWYRQQPGQSLTLIATANQGSEATYESGFVIDKFPISRPNLTFSTLTVSNMSPEDSSIYLCSVESTRICNQPQHFGDGTRLSIL.

The V gene is TRBV5-5, the J gene TRBJ2-5; D remains ambiguous. The CDR3 is 14 amino acids. Trimming shortened V by 4 bases and J by 4 bases, and 14 bases separated the two germline ends. The germline gives CDR1 SGHKS, CDR2 YYEKEE (reference sequence). The CDR3: CASSTKGKGETQYF. The CDR3 DNA is TGTGCCAGCAGCACAAAGGGAAAGGGAGAGACCCAGTACTTC.

This clonotype was detected a few times. J is TRBJ2-1 and V is TRBV20-1; 11 bases match TRBD1. The trim removed 6 bases at V and 4 bases at J, leaving 11 bases unmatched. This CDR3 contains 16 residues. CDR1 is DFQATT and CDR2 is SNEGSKA in the germline V gene (reference sequence). DNA of the CDR3: TGCAGTGCCGAGGATTCCGGGACAGGGGGGTACAATGAGCAGTTCTTC. It translates to CSAEDSGTGGYNEQFF.

This clonotype turned up a few times. The gene calls are TRBV20-1 and TRBJ2-4; D gene ambiguous. The DNA end favors TRBJ2-7, so the J call may be wrong. Germline-derived CDR1 and CDR2 are DFQATT and SNEGSKA (reference sequence). This CDR3 is built from 11 residues. The CDR3 loop reads CSASGPTEQYF. The CDR3 DNA follows: TGCAGTGCTAGTGGCCCAACCGAGCAGTACTTC.

The V gene is TRBV11-2, the J gene TRBJ2-2; D perhaps matches TRBD2 (5 bases). Germline lookup yields CDR1 SGHAT and CDR2 FQNNGV. Deletions cut 0 bases from V and 0 bases from J, with 8 bases between. There are 16 residues in the CDR3. The CDR3 here is CASSLDGLANTGELFF. The CDR3 region has the DNA TGTGCCAGCAGCTTAGATGGACTGGCGAACACCGGGGAGCTGTTTTTT.

The chain links TRBV7-3 to TRBJ2-1; TRBD1 matches 9 bases. Germline-derived CDR1 and CDR2 are SGHTA and FQGTGA. The junction had 8 bases not matched to a gene; V was cut back by 5 bases and J by 9 bases. This CDR3 comprises 14 residues. CDR3 sequence reads: CASSNRQGVSEQFF. DNA of the CDR3: TGTGCCAGCAGCAATCGACAGGGGGTCAGTGAGCAGTTCTTC.

The chain joins TRBV5-1 to TRBJ2-1; D not resolved. Germline CDR1 is SGHRS and CDR2 is YFSETQ. The V end lost 0 bases, the J end lost 7 bases, and 11 bases lay between the germline ends. This CDR3 region has 14 residues. Written as DNA, the CDR3 is TGCGCCAGCAGCTTGGAGGACCCGATAAATGAGCAGTTCTTC. It codes for CASSLEDPINEQFF.

The chain joins TRBV20-1 to TRBJ2-5, with 16 bases lining up with TRBD2. V gave up 6 bases and J gave up 11 bases; unmatched junction bases: 12. This CDR3 has 15 amino acids. CDR1 DFQATT and CDR2 SNEGSKA come from the germline V gene (reference sequence). The CDR3 region is CSAPGLAGGPKEQYF. CDR3 DNA sequence: TGCAGTGCCCCGGGACTAGCGGGAGGGCCAAAAGAGCAGTACTTC.

This chain uses TRBV10-3 with TRBJ2-5; D unclear. The V end was cut by 2 bases, the J end by 13 bases, with 26 bases between. The length of the CDR3 is 16 residues. Germline lookup yields CDR1 ENHRY and CDR2 SYGVKD. Written as DNA, the CDR3 is TGTGCCATCAGTGAGCCGAAGCCGGATAGTGTCAATGAGCGGTACTTC. Translated: CAISEPKPDSVNERYF.

This clonotype occurred a few times. The chain joins TRBV6-1 to TRBJ2-1, with TRBD2 as a possible D gene (8 bases). V lost 7 bases and J 8 bases, leaving 15 bases between the germline ends. Germline-derived CDR1 and CDR2 are MNHNS and SASEGT. This CDR3 contains 13 residues. The DNA for the CDR3 is TGTGCCAGCAAGGGGGCGGGGGGACATGAGCAGTTCTTC. As protein: CASKGAGGHEQFF.

This clonotype appeared a single time. This CDR3 reads CATQGNYGYTF. The DNA of the CDR3 is TGTGCCACCCAGGGGAACTATGGCTACACCTTC. V usage is TRBV28 and J usage is TRBJ1-2, with D possibly TRBD1 on 6 matching bases. Looked up from germline, CDR1 is MDHEN and CDR2 is SYDVKM. The CDR3 has 11 amino acids. V dropped 10 bases and J dropped 2 bases, with 8 bases sitting between them.

The V call is TRBV3-1, the J call TRBJ2-5; 8 bases match TRBD2. J was trimmed by 2 bases and V by 7 bases; bases with no gene match: 6. CDR3 length equals 14 residues. CDR1 and CDR2 (germline): LGHDT, YNNKEL (reference sequence). Here the CDR3 DNA reads TGTGCCAGCAACTTACTAGCGGAGCAAGAGACCCAGTACTTC. Translating gives CASNLLAEQETQYF.

The rearrangement joins TRBV20-1 to TRBJ1-6, with D maybe TRBD1 (6 bases). Germline assignment: CDR1 DFQATT and CDR2 SNEGSKA (reference sequence). This CDR3 has 14 amino acids. V lost 1 base and J 7 bases, leaving 11 bases between the germline ends. This CDR3 is CSARGTGLNSPLHF. The CDR3 bases are TGCAGTGCTAGAGGAACAGGGTTGAATTCACCCCTCCACTTT.

This rearrangement joins TRBV29-1 to TRBJ2-1, with 10 bases lining up with TRBD2. Looked up from germline, CDR1 is SQVTM and CDR2 is ANQGSEA. The CDR3 consists of 13 residues. J was trimmed by 6 bases and V by 7 bases; bases with no gene match: 6. The CDR3 loop is CSAGAGGGNEQFF. CDR3 DNA: TGCAGCGCCGGAGCGGGAGGGGGCAATGAGCAGTTCTTC.

For the CDR3, the DNA is TGCAGTGCTAGATGGGACAGGGCCTACAATGAGCAGTTCTTC. Its translation is CSARWDRAYNEQFF. The chain recombines TRBV20-1 with TRBJ2-1; 9 bases are shared with TRBD1. The CDR3 is 14 amino acids. Looked up from germline, CDR1 is DFQATT and CDR2 is SNEGSKA (reference sequence). V dropped 2 bases and J dropped 2; count of bases not matched to a gene: 1.

In its sample, this clonotype was seen once. The rearrangement links TRBV12-3 or TRBV12-4 to TRBJ2-5; D gene uncertain. Trimming took 3 bases from V and 5 from J, leaving 10 bases between them. The CDR3 is 13 amino acids. The CDR3 DNA reads TGTGCCAGCAGTTTTAAGCCGCGGGAGACCCAGTACTTC. Residues: CASSFKPRETQYF.

The chain has TRBV20-1 and TRBJ2-4; D is unclear. The J call may be wrong; the DNA end is better matched by TRBJ2-7. In germline, CDR1 is DFQATT, CDR2 SNEGSKA (reference sequence). The CDR3 totals 14 residues. The CDR3, as DNA: TGCAGTGCTAGAGATCCCCTTTACGATTACGAGCAGTACTTC. This encodes CSARDPLYDYEQYF.

This clonotype has only a few counts. This chain joins TRBV28 and TRBJ1-2, with no clear D. Germline CDR1 MDHEN, CDR2 SYDVKM. V was trimmed by 5 bases and J by 0 bases, leaving 7 bases between them. This CDR3 spans 13 amino acids. CDR3 amino acids: CASSPQTNYGYTF. DNA of the CDR3: TGTGCCAGCAGTCCCCAGACTAACTATGGCTACACCTTC.

The V and J genes are TRBV12-3 or TRBV12-4 and TRBJ2-7, with 8 bases aligning to TRBD1. The CDR3 runs to 15 residues. V shed 6 bases and J 3 bases; nucleotides not matched to a gene: 10. The CDR3 DNA reads TGTGCCAGCAGCTTCGCCTCAGGGGGCTTCTACGAGCAGTACTTC. Translation: CASSFASGGFYEQYF.

A note on this clonotype: One end of the junction is discordant with germline, which a read error may explain. CDR3 nucleotide sequence: TGTGCCAGCAGCTTAAAAAGACCGCAGGGGGCGGCCCGCTCCTATGAGCAGTACTTC. Its protein product is CASSLKRPQGAARSYEQYF. The rearrangement links TRBV11-2 to TRBJ2-7, with 8 bases aligning to TRBD1. Germline-derived CDR1 and CDR2 are SGHAT and FQNNGV. The length of the CDR3 is 19 residues.